This T cell receptor beta chain was sequenced in a study of blood T cell repertoires in COVID-19. Overall study: Researchers got acute and convalescent COVID-19 samples from the United States, Italy and Spain. PBMCs, B-cell-depleted T cells, or T cells provided the cDNA or gDNA that made up the material.

This clone showed up just a few times. The V gene end was trimmed by 6 bases and the J gene end by 7 bases; junction bases not matched to a gene: 6. The CDR3 is 14 residues long. Germline lookup yields CDR1 MNHEY and CDR2 SVGAGI. Per the authors' pipeline: Estimation of nucleated cell counts was performed using reference gene primer amplification. The table came from immunoSEQ multiplex PCR; TCRdb's copy has only in-frame clones and leaves some out. D and trimming were read from the DNA, whereas the V and J calls and clone size are those reported in that table. The sample lists about 150,000 clones, 85% occurring once.

Sequenced sample: peripheral blood. The V and J genes are TRBV6-5 and TRBJ1-3; TRBD1 matches 10 bases. This TCR was sampled from a middle-aged woman with active or convalescent COVID-19. The CDR3, as DNA: TGTGCCAGCAGGACCGGGACAGGGGTTAACACCATATATTTT. Translating it yields CASRTGTGVNTIYF.